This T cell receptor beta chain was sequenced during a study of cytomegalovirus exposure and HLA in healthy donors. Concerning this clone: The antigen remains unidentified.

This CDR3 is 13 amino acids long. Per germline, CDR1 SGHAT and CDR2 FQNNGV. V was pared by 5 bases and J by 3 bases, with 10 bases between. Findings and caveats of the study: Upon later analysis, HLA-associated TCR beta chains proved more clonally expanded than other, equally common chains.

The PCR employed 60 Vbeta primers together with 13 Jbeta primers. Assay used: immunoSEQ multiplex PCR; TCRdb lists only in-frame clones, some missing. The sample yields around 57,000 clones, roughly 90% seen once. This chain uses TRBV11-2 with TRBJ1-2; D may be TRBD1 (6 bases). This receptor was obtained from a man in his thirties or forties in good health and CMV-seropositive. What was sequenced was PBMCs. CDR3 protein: CASSTGTHYGYTF. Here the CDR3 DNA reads TGTGCCAGCAGCACCGGGACACACTATGGCTACACCTTC.